This T cell receptor (beta chain) came from a study of shared clonotypes between healthy human individuals. Study summary: Researchers assigned three CD4 naive, three CD4 memory, two CD8 naive and one CD8 memory plate to each donor.

To note about this clone: No antigen is known for it.

Naive CD8 cells lacked CD45RO and underwent positive selection for CCR7, leaving out terminally differentiated effector memory CD45RA+ cells. Study-level points and caveats: Sampling covered blood only; tissue repertoires likely differ.

Researchers ran the assay at a deep level. In the authors' workflow: From ImmunoSEQ came sequences covering only the junction and carrying no quality scores, so filtering differed. Some clones are missing from TCRdb's copy, which holds only in-frame ones; the method was immunoSEQ multiplex PCR. That table furnishes V, J and clone size, whereas the DNA furnished D and trimming. The sample holds around 2,000,000 clones, 85% to 95% seen once. This CDR3 has 16 amino acids. Trimming took 1 base from V and 4 from J, leaving 17 bases between them. The germline gives CDR1 MNHEY, CDR2 SMNVEV (reference sequence).

J is TRBJ2-7 and V is TRBV27, with D perhaps TRBD1 or TRBD2 (5 bases each). Sequencing was done on a sample of naive CD8+ T cells from PBMCs. This sequence was found in a man younger than 35 in good health. Some clones in this sample may be carry-over from other donors' samples. The CDR3 bases are TGTGCCAGCAGTTTATATCCCGGGGCAGCCCGTTACGAGCAGTACTTC. It is translated as CASSLYPGAARYEQYF.